The clone carrying this TCR beta chain was observed once. Authors' analysis steps: Amplification of reference gene primers provided the estimated nucleated cell counts. This table comes from immunoSEQ multiplex PCR, and its TCRdb copy is limited to in-frame clones, with some not included. That table gives V, J and clone size, and the DNA gave D and trimming. In the table there are 250,000 to 350,000 clones, 75% to 90% of which are singletons. Germline-derived CDR1 and CDR2 are MNHEY and SVGAGI. CDR3 length: 16 amino acids. After removal of 2 bases from V and 4 bases from J, the junction contained 6 bases not matched to a gene. The record originates from a study of blood T cell repertoires in COVID-19. On the study more broadly: Researchers got acute and convalescent COVID-19 samples from the United States, Italy and Spain.

The sequence derives from a woman aged 25 to 45 who had recovered from COVID-19. V and J are TRBV6-5 and TRBJ2-3; TRBD2 matches at 10 bases. Material: peripheral blood. CDR3 sequence reads: CASSYEASGSADTQYF. In DNA form, the CDR3 reads TGTGCCAGCAGTTACGAGGCTAGCGGGAGCGCAGATACGCAGTATTTT.